This entry concerns a single TCR beta chain. These data are taken from a study of shared clonotypes between healthy human individuals. The method was immunoSEQ multiplex PCR; TCRdb's version includes in-frame clones alone and lacks a portion of them. This table has more than 200,000 clones, about 69% appearing once. Germline V gene lookup returns CDR1 MDHEN and CDR2 SYDVKM. Trimming stripped 6 bases from V and 4 bases from J, with 19 bases between. CDR3 length: 16 amino acids. The chain recombines TRBV28 with TRBJ2-1; D is perhaps TRBD2 (5 bases). This TCR was recovered from a man aged 30 to 39 in good health. Sequencing was done on a sample of memory CD4+ T cells sorted from blood. Subset specified: CD45RA-negative fraction. CDR3 nucleotides: TGTGCCAGCAGCCTACCTCGGACTCTCCAGTACAATGAGCAGTTCTTC. Residues: CASSLPRTLQYNEQFF.